This T cell receptor beta chain was sequenced during a study of T cell changes during pregnancy in multiple sclerosis. The CDR3 runs 16 residues. Germline V gene data show CDR1 as SGHAT and CDR2 as FQNNGV. V lost 5 bases, J lost 2 bases, and 11 bases stayed unmatched. Using immunoSEQ multiplex PCR, the repertoire was profiled, and TCRdb retains in-frame clones only, with some absent. Of some 77,000 clones in the sample, approximately 94% were seen once. The sequence derives from a female donor in good health, enrolled as a control in a pregnancy study. The V and J genes are TRBV11-2 and TRBJ2-7, with 8 bases that match TRBD1. The sequences come from peripheral blood, collected after pregnancy. CDR3 sequence reads: CASSLLAGGSTYEQYF. The CDR3 DNA follows: TGTGCCAGCAGCCTACTCGCAGGGGGCTCGACCTACGAGCAGTACTTC.